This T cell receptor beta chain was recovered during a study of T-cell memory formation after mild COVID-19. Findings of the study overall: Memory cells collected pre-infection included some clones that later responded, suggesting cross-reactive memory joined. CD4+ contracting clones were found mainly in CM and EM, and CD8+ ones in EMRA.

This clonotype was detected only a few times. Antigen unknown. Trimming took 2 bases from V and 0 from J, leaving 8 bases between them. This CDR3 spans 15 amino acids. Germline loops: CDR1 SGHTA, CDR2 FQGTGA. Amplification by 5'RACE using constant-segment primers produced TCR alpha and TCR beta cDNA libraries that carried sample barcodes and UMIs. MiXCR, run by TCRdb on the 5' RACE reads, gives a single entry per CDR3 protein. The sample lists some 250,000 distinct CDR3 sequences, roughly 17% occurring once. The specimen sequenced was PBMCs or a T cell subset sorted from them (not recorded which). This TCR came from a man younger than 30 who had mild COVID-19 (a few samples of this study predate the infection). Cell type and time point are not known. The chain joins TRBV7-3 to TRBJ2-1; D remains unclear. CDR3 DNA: TGTGCCAGCAGCTTATCCAGGATCTCCTACAATGAGCAGTTCTTC. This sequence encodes CASSLSRISYNEQFF. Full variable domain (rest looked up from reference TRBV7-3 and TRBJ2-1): GAGVSQTPSNKVTEKGKYVELRCDPISGHTALYWYRQSLGQGPEFLIYFQGTGAADDSGLPNDRFFAVRPEGSVSTLKIQRTERGDSAVYLCASSLSRISYNEQFFGPGTRLTVL.